Listed here are 28 T cell receptor beta chains from one sample, sequenced in a study of blood T cell repertoires in COVID-19. Generated by immunoSEQ multiplex PCR, the TCRdb table keeps only in-frame clones and is missing some. The sample records 300,000 to 400,000 clones, over 75% being singletons. The specimen sequenced was PBMCs or T cells enriched from blood (not recorded which). Receptors were obtained from a woman aged 25 to 39 with acute COVID-19.

The V and J genes are TRBV2 and TRBJ2-4; TRBD1 agrees at 8 bases. This CDR3 spans 14 amino acids. Germline CDR1 is SNHLY and CDR2 is FYNNEI. The J segment lost 9 bases and the V segment lost 4 bases, leaving 8 bases of the junction unmatched. The CDR3 sequence: CASSAGTGDGIQYF. In DNA form, the CDR3 reads TGTGCCAGCAGTGCAGGGACAGGCGACGGCATTCAGTACTTC. Full variable domain (outside the CDR3, taken from reference TRBV2 and TRBJ2-4): EPEVTQTPSHQVTQMGQEVILRCVPISNHLYFYWYRQILGQKVEFLVSFYNNEISEKSEIFDDQFSVERPDGSNFTLKIRSTKLEDSAMYFCASSAGTGDGIQYFGAGTRLSVL.

The rearrangement links TRBV5-8 to TRBJ1-6; 7 positions match TRBD1. CDR1 and CDR2 from the germline V gene are SGHTS and YDEGEE. V was pared by 0 bases and J by 8 bases, with 5 bases of the junction left unmatched. CDR3 length equals 15 residues. Written as DNA, the CDR3 is TGTGCCAGCAGCTTGGAAGGGGGCGATGATTCACCCCTCCACTTT. Its translation: CASSLEGGDDSPLHF. The whole variable domain, filled in from reference TRBV5-8 and TRBJ1-6, reads EAGVTQSPTHLIKTRGQQATLRCSPISGHTSVYWYQQALGLGLQFLLWYDEGEERNRGNFPPRFSGRQFPNYSSELNVNALELEDSALYLCASSLEGGDDSPLHFGNGTRLTVT.

This rearrangement joins TRBV30 to TRBJ1-3; the D gene is possibly TRBD1 (5 bases). The V gene's germline CDR1 is GTSNPN and CDR2 SVGIG (reference sequence). V lost 4 bases, J lost 0 bases, and 13 bases lay in between. The CDR3 runs to 15 residues. The chain's CDR3 is CAWKYTGYSGNTIYF. For the CDR3, the DNA is TGTGCCTGGAAATATACAGGCTACTCTGGAAACACCATATATTTT.

V and J are TRBV14 and TRBJ2-2; 9 nucleotides line up with TRBD2. This CDR3 has 17 amino acids. Trimming removed 4 bases from V and 2 bases from J; junction bases left unmatched: 8. Germline V gene sequence: CDR1 SGHDN, CDR2 FVKESK. In DNA, the CDR3 is TGTGCCAGCAGCCGGGTAGCGGGGGCCTACAACACCGGGGAGCTGTTTTTT. This encodes CASSRVAGAYNTGELFF.

CDR3 protein: CASSNTGGHEAFF. CDR3 DNA: TGTGCCAGCAGCAATACAGGGGGTCATGAAGCTTTCTTT. This rearrangement joins TRBV9 to TRBJ1-1; 8 nucleotides align to TRBD1. Germline CDR1 and CDR2: SGDLS and YYNGEE. V lost 4 bases and J lost 7; bases outside the gene matches: 6. This CDR3 is 13 amino acids long.

V gene TRBV27 combines with J gene TRBJ2-3; 7 positions agree with TRBD2. Germline assignment: CDR1 MNHEY and CDR2 SMNVEV (reference sequence). This CDR3 is 17 amino acids long. V was pared by 2 bases and J by 2 bases, with 10 bases of the junction left unmatched. The CDR3 DNA follows: TGTGCCAGCAGTTTACTCTGGGGGAGGGGACCCACAGATACGCAGTATTTT. Protein sequence: CASSLLWGRGPTDTQYF.

The chain uses TRBV10-3 and TRBJ2-7; TRBD2 agrees at 7 bases. The CDR3 covers 15 residues. V lost 3 bases to trimming and J lost 1 base; unmatched junction nucleotides: 6. Germline CDR1 ENHRY, CDR2 SYGVKD. CDR3 region: CAISDGGDLSYEQYF. The CDR3 DNA reads as TGTGCCATCAGTGATGGGGGGGACTTATCCTACGAGCAGTACTTC.

A remark on this clone: Other nucleotide sequences from this sample produce the same CDR3. The V and J genes are TRBV11-3 and TRBJ1-1; D remains ambiguous. The CDR3 runs 13 residues. V was cut by 1 base and J by 5 bases, with 8 bases left in between. CDR1 is SGHNT and CDR2 is YENEEA in the germline V gene. In DNA form, the CDR3 reads TGTGCCAGCAGCTTAGGAGCCGGGACTGAAGCTTTCTTT. It translates to CASSLGAGTEAFF.

DNA of the CDR3: TGTGCCTGGAGTGTGGGACAGGCCTACGAGCAGTACTTC. Its translation: CAWSVGQAYEQYF. V gene TRBV30 combines with J gene TRBJ2-7, with 8 bases matching TRBD1. The CDR3 runs to 13 residues. J lost 2 bases, V lost 0 bases, and 0 bases had no gene match. The germline V gene has CDR1 GTSNPN and CDR2 SVGIG (reference sequence).

The chain recombines TRBV6-5 with TRBJ2-5; TRBD1 is a possible D gene (6 bases). The CDR3 sequence is 14 residues long. The V end was cut by 6 bases, the J end by 4 bases, with 15 bases between. Germline CDR1 MNHEY, CDR2 SVGAGI. The DNA of the CDR3 is TGTGCCAGCAGGTTTTCGACAGGATTAGAGACCCAGTACTTC. Translated: CASRFSTGLETQYF.

V is TRBV2 and J is TRBJ2-7; the D gene is possibly TRBD2 (5 bases). Germline assignment: CDR1 SNHLY and CDR2 FYNNEI. Trimming left V 10 bases short and J 3 bases short, with 22 bases between. This CDR3 has 15 residues. The CDR3 region is CATATSGSVVYEQYF. In nucleotides, the CDR3 is TGTGCCACTGCAACGAGCGGTAGCGTCGTCTACGAGCAGTACTTC. The whole variable domain, filled in from reference TRBV2 and TRBJ2-7, reads EPEVTQTPSHQVTQMGQEVILRCVPISNHLYFYWYRQILGQKVEFLVSFYNNEISEKSEIFDDQFSVERPDGSNFTLKIRSTKLEDSAMYFCATATSGSVVYEQYFGPGTRLTVT.

The chain uses TRBV18 and TRBJ2-5, with D possibly TRBD2 on 5 matching bases. The CDR3 extends over 17 amino acids. The ends were cut back, 3 bases at V and 2 bases at J, with 19 bases in the middle. Germline CDR1 and CDR2: KGHSH and LQKENI. CDR3 in DNA: TGTGCCAGCTCACCGCCCTCGGGTCTCTCGGGGCAAGAGACCCAGTACTTC. This gives the protein CASSPPSGLSGQETQYF.

The V and J genes are TRBV27 and TRBJ1-6, with TRBD1 as a possible D gene (6 bases). Germline V CDR1 and CDR2: MNHEY, SMNVEV (reference sequence). The CDR3 covers 15 residues. Between the trimmed V and J ends, which lost 2 bases and 8 bases, there was a span of 13 bases. The CDR3 spells CASSLRGHTDSPLHF. CDR3 coding DNA: TGTGCCAGCAGTTTACGGGGACATACAGATTCACCCCTCCACTTT.

This rearrangement joins TRBV9 to TRBJ1-2, with D uncertain. CDR1 is SGDLS and CDR2 is YYNGEE in the germline V gene. This CDR3 has 14 amino acids. V was clipped by 4 bases and J by 0 bases, with 10 bases between them. This CDR3 reads CASSTLTANYGYTF. CDR3 sequence (DNA): TGTGCCAGCAGCACACTTACAGCTAACTATGGCTACACCTTC.

This rearrangement joins TRBV30 to TRBJ1-4; D uncertain. Trimming left V 3 bases short and J 8 bases short, with 10 bases between. This CDR3 region has 12 residues. In germline, CDR1 is GTSNPN, CDR2 SVGIG (reference sequence). CDR3 protein: CAWRDPGEKLFF. The CDR3 DNA sequence: TGTGCCTGGAGGGATCCGGGAGAAAAACTGTTTTTT.

For this clone: The sample has other DNA sequences that encode this CDR3 too. The chain recombines TRBV27 with TRBJ1-6, with 7 bases aligning to TRBD1. CDR3 length: 14 residues. The ends lost 5 bases at V and 7 bases at J; junction bases unmatched: 5. Germline V gene data show CDR1 as MNHEY and CDR2 as SMNVEV (reference sequence). CDR3 bases: TGTGCCAGCAGTAGAGACAGGGAGAATTCACCCCTCCACTTT. Protein sequence: CASSRDRENSPLHF.

The chain combines TRBV21-1 with TRBJ1-1; TRBD1, the table's D call, lacks a check against the DNA. TRBV21-1 is annotated as a pseudogene. This CDR3 spans 18 amino acids. The CDR3 is CASSGRTGVFLMNTEAFF. The CDR3 DNA reads as TGTGCCAGCAGCGGAAGGACAGGAGTCTTCCTCATGAACACTGAAGCTTTCTTT.

The sample holds one count of this clone. This chain links TRBV24-1 with TRBJ2-7, with TRBD1 matching over 7 bases. V gave up 4 bases and J gave up 0 bases; unmatched junction bases: 5. The CDR3 extends over 15 amino acids. Germline V gene data show CDR1 as KGHDR and CDR2 as SFDVKD. The CDR3 DNA sequence: TGTGCCACCAGTGACGACAGGGTCCCCTCCTACGAGCAGTACTTC. This sequence encodes CATSDDRVPSYEQYF.

V usage is TRBV7-2 and J usage is TRBJ2-2; TRBD2 matches at 15 bases. In germline, CDR1 is SGHTA, CDR2 FQGNSA. The CDR3 extends over 16 amino acids. The V segment lost 7 bases and the J segment 13 bases; nucleotides outside the gene matches: 13. CDR3 in amino acids: CASNLIGLAGGDGLFF. The CDR3 region has the DNA TGTGCCAGCAACCTAATAGGACTAGCGGGGGGGGATGGGCTGTTTTTT.

V is TRBV18 and J is TRBJ2-7, with D perhaps TRBD2 (6 bases). Germline values: CDR1 KGHSH, CDR2 LQKENI. The CDR3 runs to 15 residues. Between the trimmed V and J ends, which lost 3 bases and 2 bases, there was a span of 14 bases. The CDR3 DNA follows: TGTGCCAGCTCACCGCAAGCGGGTCTTACCTACGAGCAGTACTTC. This gives the protein CASSPQAGLTYEQYF. Variable domain in full (rest from reference TRBV18 and TRBJ2-7): NAGVMQNPRHLVRRRGQEARLRCSPMKGHSHVYWYRQLPEEGLKFMVYLQKENIIDESGMPKERFSAEFPKEGPSILRIQQVVRGDSAAYFCASSPQAGLTYEQYFGPGTRLTVT.

The rearrangement joins TRBV6-1 to TRBJ2-7, with D perhaps matching TRBD2 (5 bases). CDR3 length: 15 amino acids. Between the trimmed V and J ends, which lost 3 bases and 3 bases, there was a span of 15 bases. Germline V gene sequence: CDR1 MNHNS, CDR2 SASEGT. This CDR3 reads CASSDRGRGRYEQYF. In DNA, the CDR3 is TGTGCCAGCAGTGACCGAGGGAGAGGCCGCTACGAGCAGTACTTC.

J is TRBJ2-2 and V is TRBV11-2, with D possibly matching TRBD2 (5 bases). Germline CDR1 is SGHAT and CDR2 is FQNNGV. CDR3 length: 13 residues. The ends were cut back, 7 bases at V and 2 bases at J, with 8 bases in the middle. CDR3 region: CASTGGNTGELFF. As DNA, the CDR3 is TGTGCCAGCACCGGAGGTAACACCGGGGAGCTGTTTTTT.

The CDR3 sequence is CASSPSSITQGPSGNTIYF. The CDR3 DNA sequence: TGTGCCAGCTCACCCTCCTCCATCACACAGGGGCCCTCTGGAAACACCATATATTTT. This chain joins TRBV18 and TRBJ1-3; 7 bases are shared with TRBD1. Germline CDR1 is KGHSH and CDR2 is LQKENI. There are 19 residues in the CDR3. Trimming removed 3 bases from V and 0 bases from J; junction bases left unmatched: 14.

The chain has TRBV6-5 and TRBJ2-7; TRBD1 agrees at 7 bases. After removal of 10 bases from V and 7 bases from J, the junction contained 16 bases not matched to a gene. There are 14 residues in the CDR3. CDR1 and CDR2 from the germline V gene are MNHEY and SVGAGI. This CDR3 is CATLDRVTTGEQYF. CDR3 DNA sequence: TGTGCCACCTTAGACAGGGTAACTACGGGGGAGCAGTACTTC.

V gene TRBV4-3 combines with J gene TRBJ2-6; 8 bases line up with TRBD1. Germline CDR1 and CDR2: LGHNA and YSLEER. The CDR3 has 19 residues. V gave up 2 bases and J gave up 1 base; unmatched junction bases: 10. The CDR3 nucleotides read TGCGCCAGCAGCCAATCACAGGGGGTAATCTTGTCTGGGGCCAACGTCCTGACTTTC. Protein: CASSQSQGVILSGANVLTF.

This clone has only a few counts. This chain connects TRBV9 to TRBJ2-1; D may be TRBD1 (6 bases). The CDR3 is 15 residues long. Per germline, CDR1 SGDLS and CDR2 YYNGEE. Trimming stripped 3 bases from V and 0 bases from J, with 10 bases between. The CDR3 bases are TGTGCCAGCAGCGCAACAGGGAGCTCCTACAATGAGCAGTTCTTC. Residues: CASSATGSSYNEQFF. The full variable domain, in which reference TRBV9 and TRBJ2-1 provide the parts outside the CDR3, is DSGVTQTPKHLITATGQRVTLRCSPRSGDLSVYWYQQSLDQGLQFLIQYYNGEERAKGNILERFSAQQFPDLHSELNLSSLELGDSALYFCASSATGSSYNEQFFGPGTRLTVL.

The chain links TRBV13 to TRBJ1-2; no reliable D call. The CDR3 runs to 18 residues. Germline V gives CDR1 PRHDT, CDR2 FYEKMQ (reference sequence). The V end lost 2 bases, the J end lost 0 bases, and 19 bases lay between the germline ends. CDR3 protein: CASSLFFSRGKANYGYTF. The CDR3 DNA reads as TGTGCCAGCAGCTTATTTTTTAGCCGGGGAAAAGCTAACTATGGCTACACCTTC.

Concerning this clone: An end of the junction differs from the germline gene, which may be a read error. The chain joins TRBV30 to TRBJ1-1; D unresolved. CDR3 size: 14 residues. Germline V gives CDR1 GTSNPN, CDR2 SVGIG (reference sequence). The CDR3 nucleotides are TGTGCCTTTTTATATAAGGGAGTGAAAACTGAAGCTTTCTTT. Translating gives CAFLYKGVKTEAFF.